This T cell receptor beta chain appears in the sequencing data of a study of early T cells in non-severe SARS-CoV-2 infection. Overall study context: Sequencing of bulk RNA from unsorted whole blood was done, without chain pairing. Overall study findings and caveats: The study's VDJdb matching favored anti-spike CD8 responses and missed private and CD4 specificities.

Individual cDNA molecules received unique molecular identifiers. In TCRdb, the 5' RACE reads were re-called with MiXCR into one record per CDR3 protein. The sample consists of about 61,000 distinct CDR3 sequences, 9.5% to 15% of them appearing once. The length of the CDR3 is 12 residues. The V and J ends lost 4 bases and 0 bases respectively, with 6 bases between them. Looked up from germline, CDR1 is SQVTM and CDR2 is ANQGSEA. The table lists this clonotype with many counts. Its antigen is still unknown. The input for sequencing was whole blood, taken at baseline. The V gene is TRBV29-1, the J gene TRBJ1-1; D is ambiguous. The source is an adult who was a healthcare worker with PCR-confirmed SARS-CoV-2 infection or an uninfected control (not recorded which). The donor label of this sample is uncertain. CDR3 coding DNA: TGCAGCGTTGGGACGGTGAACACTGAAGCTTTCTTT. Residues: CSVGTVNTEAFF.